The next 3 T cell receptor beta chains were all read from a single sample in a study of cytomegalovirus exposure and HLA in healthy donors. It was with 60 Vbeta and 13 Jbeta primers that the PCR ran. Sequenced by immunoSEQ multiplex PCR; TCRdb stores in-frame clones only, minus some. The sample lists tens of thousands of clones, 60% to 75% occurring once. Specimen: PBMCs. These TCRs come from a woman in her 50s in good health and CMV-seronegative.

This clone was detected only a few times. The chain joins TRBV2 to TRBJ2-7, with 9 bases fitting TRBD1. Looked up from germline, CDR1 is SNHLY and CDR2 is FYNNEI. J lost 0 bases, V lost 6 bases, and 6 bases had no gene match. The CDR3 consists of 15 residues. CDR3 residues: CASRQGAPSSYEQYF. The CDR3 DNA reads TGTGCCAGCAGACAGGGGGCCCCAAGCTCCTACGAGCAGTACTTC.

The V gene is TRBV6-1, the J gene TRBJ1-3; 7 bases line up with TRBD1. Losses at the gene ends were 4 bases for V and 0 bases for J; bases not matched to a gene: 9. Germline V gene sequence: CDR1 MNHNS, CDR2 SASEGT. This CDR3 has 17 residues. CDR3 region: CASSGQGIPYSGNTIYF. CDR3 DNA sequence: TGTGCCAGCAGTGGACAGGGCATTCCGTACTCTGGAAACACCATATATTTT.

This rearrangement joins TRBV6-6 to TRBJ2-1; 13 nucleotides line up with TRBD2. This CDR3 is built from 15 residues. In germline, CDR1 is MNHNY, CDR2 SVGAGI (reference sequence). Trimming removed 7 bases from V and 5 bases from J; junction bases left unmatched: 5. CDR3 in DNA: TGTGCCAGCAACTTGGGACTAGCGGGGAACAATGAGCAGTTCTTC. This translates into CASNLGLAGNNEQFF.